Following are 13 T cell receptor beta chains from one sample sequenced in a study of shared clonotypes between healthy human individuals. TCRdb keeps only in-frame clones here, not all; method: immunoSEQ multiplex PCR. Among about 2 million clones listed, 95% were seen once. The sample taken for sequencing was naive CD4+ T cells sorted from blood. Sample subset: CD45RA+ positively selected. The receptors derive from a man between 18 and 29 years old in good health.

The genes are TRBV21-1 and TRBJ1-6; the table's D call of TRBD1 was not tested on the DNA. TRBV21-1 is listed as a pseudogene. The CDR3 runs 12 residues. The CDR3 spells CASTKHFSPLHF. As DNA, the CDR3 is TGTGCCAGCACCAAACATTTTTCACCCCTCCACTTT.

The rearrangement uses TRBV5-4 and TRBJ2-3; 8 bases fit TRBD2. V lost 2 bases to trimming and J lost 3 bases; unmatched junction nucleotides: 5. From germline, CDR1 is SGHNT and CDR2 YYREEE (reference sequence). This CDR3 region has 15 residues. The CDR3 sequence: CASSFQLAETDTQYF. The CDR3 nucleotides read TGTGCCAGCAGCTTCCAACTAGCGGAGACAGATACGCAGTATTTT.

This chain links TRBV2 with TRBJ1-2, with no clear D. The germline gives CDR1 SNHLY, CDR2 FYNNEI. With 5 bases removed from V and 8 bases from J, the gap between germline ends came to 15 bases. The CDR3 contains 13 residues. This CDR3 reads CASSPERARGYTF. DNA for the CDR3: TGTGCCAGCAGTCCCGAGAGGGCTAGGGGCTACACCTTC.

This chain's CDR3 is CASTTGGRGRTEAFF. The CDR3 DNA is TGTGCCAGCACCACTGGGGGAAGGGGAAGAACTGAAGCTTTCTTT. V gene TRBV5-4 combines with J gene TRBJ1-1, with D perhaps matching TRBD1 (5 bases). This CDR3 has 15 residues. V lost 6 bases and J 5 bases, leaving 20 bases between the germline ends. Germline values: CDR1 SGHNT, CDR2 YYREEE (reference sequence).

The gene calls are TRBV18 and TRBJ2-7; the D is unclear. V lost 2 bases and J 1 base, leaving 9 bases between the germline ends. Germline V CDR1 and CDR2: KGHSH, LQKENI. CDR3 size: 14 residues. CDR3 sequence reads: CASSPAAASYEQYF. The DNA of the CDR3 is TGTGCCAGCTCACCAGCGGCGGCGTCCTACGAGCAGTACTTC.

The genes are TRBV5-5 and TRBJ1-2; D uncertain. V dropped 4 bases and J dropped 5 bases, with 12 bases sitting between them. CDR3 length equals 13 residues. CDR1 is SGHKS and CDR2 is YYEKEE in the germline V gene (reference sequence). The CDR3 nucleotides read TGTGCCAGCAGCCCGATGGGAGATTATGGCTACACCTTC. This translates into CASSPMGDYGYTF.

V and J are TRBV7-2 and TRBJ1-6; a weak D match, TRBD1 (6 bases). The V end was cut by 1 base, the J end by 4 bases, with 14 bases between. The CDR3 contains 17 residues. The germline V gene has CDR1 SGHTA and CDR2 FQGNSA. CDR3 sequence (DNA): TGTGCCAGCAGCTTAGGTGGTGGGGGCCGATATAATTCACCCCTCCACTTT. As protein: CASSLGGGGRYNSPLHF.

The chain links TRBV4-3 to TRBJ2-7; D might be TRBD2 (6 bases). The CDR3 spans 16 residues. Per germline, CDR1 LGHNA and CDR2 YSLEER. The V end lost 1 base, the J end lost 5 bases, and 18 bases lay between the germline ends. This CDR3 is CASSQGRSGEGHEQYF. CDR3 nucleotide sequence: TGCGCCAGCAGCCAAGGAAGATCGGGAGAGGGGCACGAGCAGTACTTC.

The rearrangement joins TRBV30 to TRBJ2-3; a weak D match, TRBD2 (7 bases). Germline V gives CDR1 GTSNPN, CDR2 SVGIG (reference sequence). The V and J ends lost 0 bases and 4 bases respectively, with 14 bases between them. This CDR3 has 15 amino acids. The CDR3 reads CAWSVTAGAADTQYF. CDR3 in DNA: TGTGCCTGGAGTGTAACGGCGGGGGCGGCAGATACGCAGTATTTT.

The chain links TRBV7-2 to TRBJ2-5; D unresolved. This CDR3 spans 14 amino acids. From germline, CDR1 is SGHTA and CDR2 FQGNSA. V lost 2 bases and J 1 base, leaving 8 bases between the germline ends. The CDR3 reads CASSLMRTQETQYF. The CDR3 nucleotides read TGTGCCAGCAGCTTAATGCGGACCCAAGAGACCCAGTACTTC. Drawing the rest from reference TRBV7-2 and TRBJ2-5, the complete variable domain is GAGVSQSPSNKVTEKGKDVELRCDPISGHTALYWYRQSLGQGLEFLIYFQGNSAPDKSGLPSDRFSAERTGGSVSTLTIQRTQQEDSAVYLCASSLMRTQETQYFGPGTRLLVL.

The chain is built from TRBV6-6 and TRBJ2-7, with 10 bases matching TRBD1. V was pared by 4 bases and J by 7 bases, with 10 bases of the junction left unmatched. Germline V gene sequence: CDR1 MNHNY, CDR2 SVGAGI (reference sequence). The CDR3 is 15 amino acids. CDR3 region: CASSSEWTGGYEQYF. The CDR3 DNA sequence: TGTGCCAGCAGTTCCGAATGGACAGGGGGGTATGAGCAGTACTTC.

The chain has TRBV9 and TRBJ2-2; D not resolved. The length of the CDR3 is 13 residues. With 3 bases removed from V and 6 bases from J, the gap between germline ends came to 9 bases. Germline-derived CDR1 and CDR2 are SGDLS and YYNGEE. The chain's CDR3 is CASSDPPPGELFF. The CDR3 bases are TGTGCCAGCAGCGACCCCCCTCCCGGGGAGCTGTTTTTT. Using reference TRBV9 and TRBJ2-2 for the parts outside the CDR3, the full variable domain is DSGVTQTPKHLITATGQRVTLRCSPRSGDLSVYWYQQSLDQGLQFLIQYYNGEERAKGNILERFSAQQFPDLHSELNLSSLELGDSALYFCASSDPPPGELFFGEGSRLTVL.

This clone was observed once. This chain joins TRBV25-1 and TRBJ1-6; 9 bases line up with TRBD1. V lost 4 bases, J lost 6 bases, and 4 bases stayed unmatched. CDR3 size: 15 residues. Germline-derived CDR1 and CDR2 are MGHDK and SYGVNS. The CDR3 DNA reads as TGTGCCAGCAGTGGCCGGGACAGGGTTAATTCACCCCTCCACTTT. Its translation: CASSGRDRVNSPLHF.